These T cell receptor beta chains were read from a single sample in a study of T cell responses to AZD1222 COVID-19 vaccine. Assay: immunoSEQ multiplex PCR; the TCRdb copy retains only in-frame clones and omits some. The table lists about 170,000 clones, approximately 93% of them singletons, with around 4.3% in the top ten. Sample: peripheral blood, taken on day 0 of AZD1222 vaccination. Source of these receptors: an adult in good health. Both conserved end residues are part of each CDR3. D genes are given only for firm matches. The size entry is marked missing in some rows and otherwise reads once, few, many or a size class.

.	TRBV3-1/TRBV3-2	TRBJ1-2	.	TGTGCCAGCAGTGCTCGCCGCGACCCGGCTTATGGCTACACCTTC	CASSARRDPAYGYTF
TRBD1	TRBV5-8	TRBJ1-5	.	TGTGCCAGCCGGGACAGTAGCAATCAGCCCCAGCATTTT	CASRDSSNQPQHF
TRBD1	TRBV24-1	TRBJ1-2	.	TGTGCCACCAGTAGCCGGGACAGGAACTATGGCTACACCTTC	CATSSRDRNYGYTF
.	TRBV30	TRBJ1-2	.	TGTGCCTGGGCCCCGCTGGGGTTTGGCTACACCTTC	CAWAPLGFGYTF
.	TRBV6-1	TRBJ1-4	.	TGTGCCAGCAGTGATGATTTGGTGGGCAGGGGTAATGAAAAACTGTTTTTT	CASSDDLVGRGNEKLFF
.	TRBV2	TRBJ2-2	.	TGTGCCAGCGCTCGAGATAACACCGGGGAGCTGTTTTTT	CASARDNTGELFF
TRBD1	TRBV7-9	TRBJ1-4	.	TGTGCCAGCAGCTTAATAGGACAGGGAAGAGGAAAACTGTTTTTT	CASSLIGQGRGKLFF
.	TRBV3-1/TRBV3-2	TRBJ1-1	.	TGTGCCAGCAGCCAAGAGGGCAGGCGAAACACTGAAGCTTTCTTT	CASSQEGRRNTEAFF
.	TRBV10-2	TRBJ1-5	.	TGCGCCAGCAGCCGGGACGGATACCGTTATAGCAATCAGCCCCAGCATTTT	CASSRDGYRYSNQPQHF
.	TRBV27	TRBJ2-7	.	TGTGCCACGGCCTCCACAGCCAAAAGGAAAGGGGTCGAGCAGTACTTC	CATASTAKRKGVEQYF
TRBD1	TRBV27	TRBJ2-7	.	TGTGCCAGCAGCCAATACTGGACAGGGCGACTGGGCGAGCAGTACTTC	CASSQYWTGRLGEQYF
TRBD2	TRBV28	TRBJ2-6	.	TGTGCCAGCGGGGTCCCGGGACTAGGGATTGCGGGGGCCAACGTCCTGACTTTC	CASGVPGLGIAGANVLTF
.	TRBV5-1	TRBJ2-2	.	TGCGCCAGCAGCACGGGAACGAACACCGGGGAGCTGTTTTTT	CASSTGTNTGELFF
TRBD1	TRBV19	TRBJ1-2	.	TGTGCCAGTAGTATCCTCGGACAGGGGGAAAATGGCTACACCTTC	CASSILGQGENGYTF
.	TRBV3-1/TRBV3-2	TRBJ2-1	.	TGTGCCAGCAGCCAAGATTGGGGCACCTACAATGAGCAGTTCTTC	CASSQDWGTYNEQFF
.	TRBV2	TRBJ1-1	.	TGTGCCAGCAGGAGAGATACCCCTATGAACACTGAAGCTTTCTTT	CASRRDTPMNTEAFF
TRBD2	TRBV3-1/TRBV3-2	TRBJ2-1	.	TGTGCCAGCAGCCGTCGTCCGGGACTAGCGACATACAATGAGCAGTTCTTC	CASSRRPGLATYNEQFF
.	TRBV12-3/TRBV12-4	TRBJ1-2	once	TGTGCCAGCAGTCCCAAGTCTAGTGATGGCTACACCTTC	CASSPKSSDGYTF
TRBD1	TRBV28	TRBJ1-2	.	TGTGCCAGCAGTTCCCATCAATCGACAGGGCTCTATGGCTACACCTTC	CASSSHQSTGLYGYTF